This T cell receptor beta chain was observed in a study of CD8 T cells in Susac syndrome. Worth noting for this clonotype: The target antigen is unknown.

RNA, at about 0.45 to 1 ug, was reverse transcribed with random hexamers. Multiplex PCR with immunoSEQ amplified the TCR beta CDR3 across 54 Vbeta and 13 Jbeta. TCRdb reanalysed the immunoSEQ multiplex PCR reads using MiXCR and keeps one entry per CDR3 protein. The sample lists approximately 280,000 distinct CDR3 sequences, 85% occurring once. The V gene end was trimmed by 3 bases and the J gene end by 5 bases; junction bases not matched to a gene: 10. Germline loops: CDR1 LGHDT, CDR2 YNNKEL (reference sequence). This CDR3 is 16 amino acids long. Sequencing of TCR beta drew on CD8+ and CD4+ T cells from blood. Negative magnetic isolation gave CD8+ and CD4+ cells; FACS enriched CD8+ TEMRA. Study results and limitations: The study conceded that relatively few individuals underwent its TCR sequencing and HLA analysis.

The TCR comes from a human donor with multiple sclerosis. The chain combines TRBV3-1 with TRBJ2-3, with 8 positions matching TRBD2. The sequencing sample was made of CD8+ T cells from PBMCs. The CDR3 region has the DNA TGTGCCAGCAGCCAGGGAGCGGGAGACTGGGTAGATACGCAGTATTTT. It encodes CASSQGAGDWVDTQYF.